This T cell receptor beta chain was recovered during a study of control samples from healthy donors and cancer patients. Looked up from germline, CDR1 is GTSNPN and CDR2 is SVGIG (reference sequence). Trimming cost V 4 bases and J 4 bases, with 13 bases left between them. The CDR3 has 13 amino acids. This clone showed up just a few times. Only in-frame clones appear in the TCRdb table, and some are missing; sequencing was by immunoSEQ multiplex PCR. The sample has about 140,000 clones, approximately 86% seen once. The sample taken for sequencing was blood. The TCR was taken from a woman aged 25-40 years in good health. This chain joins TRBV30 and TRBJ1-2; no definite D call. In nucleotides, the CDR3 is TGTGCCTGGACCGCACCGCTCCGCTATGGCTACACCTTC. Protein sequence: CAWTAPLRYGYTF. The entire variable domain, with the rest obtained from reference TRBV30 and TRBJ1-2, is as follows: SQTIHQWPATLVQPVGSPLSLECTVEGTSNPNLYWYRQAAGRGLQLLFYSVGIGQISSEVPQNLSASRPQDRQFILSSKKLLLSDSGFYLCAWTAPLRYGYTFGSGTRLTVV.